One and the same sample provided the 16 T cell receptor beta chains below, sequenced in a study of blood T cell repertoires in COVID-19. The data were produced by immunoSEQ multiplex PCR, yet TCRdb's version contains in-frame clones alone and is incomplete. Of around 420,000 clones in the sample, 70% to 90% were seen once. The specimen sequenced was PBMCs or T cells enriched from blood (not recorded which). The origin of the receptors is a woman aged 40 to 50 with acute COVID-19.

The CDR3 protein is CASSQVTPETQYF. CDR3 DNA sequence: TGTGCCAGCAGCCAAGTCACTCCCGAGACCCAGTACTTC. The genes are TRBV3-1 (or the pseudogene TRBV3-2) and TRBJ2-5; D remains ambiguous. Deletions cut 1 base from V and 5 bases from J, with 8 bases between. CDR3 size: 13 residues. Germline assignment: CDR1 LGHDT and CDR2 YNNKEL (reference sequence).

The V call is TRBV6-5, the J call TRBJ1-5; unclear D gene. The V end lost 6 bases, the J end lost 6 bases, and 12 bases lay between the germline ends. The CDR3 runs to 13 residues. Germline values: CDR1 MNHEY, CDR2 SVGAGI. The CDR3 protein is CASRGLISQPQHF. Here the CDR3 DNA reads TGTGCCAGCAGGGGCTTGATTTCTCAGCCCCAGCATTTT.

V and J are TRBV4-1 and TRBJ1-1, with D tentatively TRBD1 (6 bases). Germline CDR1 reads MGHRA; CDR2 reads YSYEKL. The germline V and J ends were trimmed by 4 bases and 2 bases, with 11 bases remaining between them. This CDR3 contains 14 residues. The CDR3 bases are TGCGCCAGCAGCCTCGGACAGTTCAACACTGAAGCTTTCTTT. Translation: CASSLGQFNTEAFF.

This clone was seen once. V is TRBV19 and J is TRBJ2-1; 11 bases align to TRBD2. The CDR3 runs to 15 residues. V shed 5 bases and J 5 bases; nucleotides not matched to a gene: 5. Per the germline V gene, CDR1 is LNHDA and CDR2 is SQIVND (reference sequence). Written as DNA, the CDR3 is TGTGCCAGTAGTCTTAGCGGGGGGGCCCACAATGAGCAGTTCTTC. This gives the protein CASSLSGGAHNEQFF.

Note on this clone: The sample holds other DNA sequences that translate to the same CDR3. The chain uses TRBV6-1 and TRBJ1-3; D unresolved. This CDR3 is 14 amino acids long. The germline V and J ends were trimmed by 1 base and 0 bases, with 4 bases remaining between them. Germline CDR1 and CDR2: MNHNS and SASEGT. The CDR3 loop reads CASSEGHSGNTIYF. CDR3 sequence (DNA): TGTGCCAGCAGTGAAGGGCACTCTGGAAACACCATATATTTT.

The chain couples TRBV3-1 (or the pseudogene TRBV3-2) to TRBJ1-2, with D tentatively TRBD1 (6 bases). CDR1 is LGHDT, CDR2 YNNKEL, per germline (reference sequence). V lost 3 bases to trimming and J lost 5 bases, with 25 bases between them. The length of the CDR3 is 18 residues. The CDR3 loop reads CASSHDMGGRGTRYGYTF. The CDR3 bases are TGTGCCAGCAGCCACGATATGGGCGGGAGGGGGACCCGGTATGGCTACACCTTC.

V usage is TRBV4-1 and J usage is TRBJ2-5; D perhaps matches TRBD2 (6 bases). This CDR3 is 15 amino acids long. Trimming stripped 1 base from V and 5 bases from J, with 14 bases between. Germline V lookup: CDR1 MGHRA, CDR2 YSYEKL. CDR3 DNA sequence: TGCGCCAGCAGCCAAGTGAGGGCGGAGGGCGAGACCCAGTACTTC. It yields the protein CASSQVRAEGETQYF.

This chain connects TRBV6-5 to TRBJ1-2, with TRBD1 matching over 9 bases. The junction had 5 bases not matched to a gene; V was cut back by 6 bases and J by 0 bases. Germline lookup yields CDR1 MNHEY and CDR2 SVGAGI. This CDR3 is built from 15 residues. The CDR3 region is CASRGRDRANYGYTF. The CDR3 DNA sequence: TGTGCCAGCAGGGGCCGGGACAGGGCTAACTATGGCTACACCTTC.

The rearrangement links TRBV24-1 to TRBJ1-5, with TRBD1 identical over 7 bases. From germline, CDR1 is KGHDR and CDR2 SFDVKD. This CDR3 is built from 15 residues. Trimming took 5 bases from V and 1 from J; bases not matched to a gene: 4. The CDR3 is CATSGPGQSNQPQHF. CDR3 nucleotide sequence: TGTGCCACCAGTGGTCCGGGACAGAGCAATCAGCCCCAGCATTTT.

This clone was counted once. The CDR3 loop reads CASSRQGQQETQYF. The CDR3 nucleotides read TGTGCCAGCAGTCGACAAGGACAGCAAGAGACCCAGTACTTC. This chain connects TRBV6-6 to TRBJ2-5; a possible D gene is TRBD1 (6 bases). V was pared by 5 bases and J by 2 bases, with 12 bases between. Germline values: CDR1 MNHNY, CDR2 SVGAGI (reference sequence). The CDR3 has 14 residues.

The rearrangement links TRBV6-5 to TRBJ1-5; possible D gene TRBD1, 6 bases. The germline V and J ends were trimmed by 6 bases and 6 bases, with 18 bases remaining between them. The CDR3 consists of 15 residues. CDR1 is MNHEY, CDR2 SVGAGI, per germline. CDR3 nucleotides: TGTGCCAGCAGACCCGGACAGAATACCCGTCAGCCCCAGCATTTT. Translation gives CASRPGQNTRQPQHF.

This clone was detected once. The V gene is TRBV10-2, the J gene TRBJ2-7, with TRBD2 matching over 11 bases. Germline V gives CDR1 WSHSY, CDR2 SAAADI. V was clipped by 1 base and J by 5 bases; unmatched bases: 4. The CDR3 runs to 15 residues. Here the CDR3 reads CASSEFLGLADEQYF. For the CDR3, the DNA is TGCGCCAGCAGTGAGTTCCTGGGACTAGCGGACGAGCAGTACTTC.

The rearrangement links TRBV27 to TRBJ1-4; D may be TRBD1 (6 bases). The CDR3 extends over 13 amino acids. Germline CDR1 and CDR2: MNHEY and SMNVEV (reference sequence). V lost 6 bases and J lost 8, with 13 bases in between. The CDR3 DNA sequence: TGTGCCAGCAGGGATACAGGGAGCGAAAAACTGTTTTTT. This translates into CASRDTGSEKLFF.

This clone appeared a single time. V gene TRBV5-4 combines with J gene TRBJ2-5; D is possibly TRBD2 (5 bases). Between the trimmed V and J ends, which lost 4 bases and 5 bases, there was a span of 12 bases. Germline V gene sequence: CDR1 SGHNT, CDR2 YYREEE (reference sequence). The CDR3 is made up of 13 amino acids. The CDR3 protein is CASSGLAEETQYF. In nucleotides, the CDR3 is TGTGCCAGCAGCGGGCTAGCCGAGGAGACCCAGTACTTC.

CDR3 protein: CASSHSTWNTEAFF. DNA of the CDR3: TGTGCCAGCAGCCATAGTACGTGGAACACTGAAGCTTTCTTT. The gene calls are TRBV3-1 (or the pseudogene TRBV3-2) and TRBJ1-1; no reliable D call. Germline CDR1 LGHDT, CDR2 YNNKEL (reference sequence). The V end was cut by 3 bases, the J end by 1 base, with 9 bases between. The CDR3 sequence is 14 residues long.

The genes are TRBV11-2 and TRBJ1-4, with TRBD1 matching 7 bases. CDR1 and CDR2 (germline): SGHAT, FQNNGV. This CDR3 is built from 15 residues. The V and J ends lost 0 bases and 7 bases, in that order; junction bases with no gene match: 5. The CDR3 sequence: CASSLETGMGEKLFF. CDR3 in DNA: TGTGCCAGCAGCTTAGAGACAGGGATGGGTGAAAAACTGTTTTTT.